The next 24 T cell receptor beta chains were all read from a single sample in a study of breast tumors, draining lymph nodes, adjacent tissues. Samples came from axillary lymph nodes draining the breast cancer. TCRdb passed the multiplex PCR reads through MiXCR, listing each CDR3 protein once. The data hold around 140,000 distinct CDR3 sequences, with 30% to 35% observed a single time. The sequenced sample consisted of axillary lymph node tissue. The receptors stem from a female donor with breast cancer. Some clones in this sample may be carry-over from other donors' samples.

This clonotype showed up just a few times. The chain couples TRBV2 to TRBJ1-1, with 10 bases identical to TRBD1. The V and J ends lost 2 bases and 11 bases, in that order; junction bases with no gene match: 5. Germline CDR1 SNHLY, CDR2 FYNNEI. The CDR3 is 13 residues long. For the CDR3, the DNA is TGTGCCAGCAGTGAATGGGACAGGGGAGGCGCTTTCTTT. It yields the protein CASSEWDRGGAFF.

This clonotype was detected ten times or more. V is TRBV6-1 and J is TRBJ1-6, with 11 bases aligning to TRBD1. V dropped 7 bases and J dropped 7; count of bases not matched to a gene: 6. Looked up from germline, CDR1 is MNHNS and CDR2 is SASEGT. This CDR3 spans 15 amino acids. DNA for the CDR3: TGTGCCAGCAAAGAAGGGACAGGGGGGAATTCACCCCTCCACTTT. It yields the protein CASKEGTGGNSPLHF.

On this clonotype itself: Since no conserved phenylalanine or tryptophan closes the CDR3, a read error is the likely cause. The limits of the CDR3 on the DNA are not certain, so only TCRdb's listed CDR3 is given. This chain connects TRBV4-2 to TRBJ2-5; TRBD2, the table's D call, lacks a check against the DNA. The CDR3 extends over 9 residues, inclusive of both ends. Germline values: CDR1 LGHNA, CDR2 YNFKEQ. CDR3 sequence: CASSPELAG.

This clonotype occurred a few times. J is TRBJ1-1 and V is TRBV6-1; 10 nucleotides match TRBD1. With V trimmed by 5 bases and J by 4 bases, 4 bases remained unmatched. Germline CDR1 is MNHNS and CDR2 is SASEGT. The CDR3 consists of 14 residues. The CDR3 loop is CASSTGQGVTEAFF. The CDR3, as DNA: TGTGCCAGCAGTACAGGACAGGGGGTCACTGAAGCTTTCTTT.

This clonotype has more than one count but fewer than ten. V gene TRBV6-5 combines with J gene TRBJ1-6, with D tentatively TRBD1 (5 bases). Trimming shortened V by 2 bases and J by 9 bases, and 20 bases separated the two germline ends. Looked up from germline, CDR1 is MNHEY and CDR2 is SVGAGI. This CDR3 is 17 amino acids long. The CDR3 DNA reads as TGTGCCAGCAGTTACAAACGTCCGGGACGGAAAAGTTCACCCCTCCACTTT. Its protein product is CASSYKRPGRKSSPLHF.

The sample holds many counts of this clonotype. The chain combines TRBV6-5 with TRBJ1-3; TRBD1 matches at 8 bases. The germline V gene has CDR1 MNHEY and CDR2 SVGAGI. CDR3 length equals 12 residues. V was clipped by 6 bases and J by 9 bases; unmatched bases: 4. The CDR3 coding sequence is TGTGCCAGCAGCGGACAGGGAGGCACCATATATTTT. Its translation is CASSGQGGTIYF.

This clonotype has at least ten counts. The chain employs TRBV28 and TRBJ2-7; D perhaps matches TRBD1 (5 bases). The V end was cut by 7 bases, the J end by 0 bases, with 13 bases between. The CDR3 is 14 amino acids. From germline, CDR1 is MDHEN and CDR2 SYDVKM. Written as DNA, the CDR3 is TGTGCCAGCACCGCGACAGCCCGCTCCTACGAGCAGTACTTC. Translating gives CASTATARSYEQYF.

This clonotype occurred many times. The chain links TRBV7-8 to TRBJ1-5; D remains ambiguous. V was cut by 5 bases and J by 5 bases, with 10 bases left in between. The germline gives CDR1 SGHVS, CDR2 FQNEAQ. The CDR3 covers 13 residues. The DNA of the CDR3 is TGTGCCAGCAGCCCGGGCTACGATCAGCCCCAGCATTTT. Translating gives CASSPGYDQPQHF.

Concerning this clonotype: The germline gene is not matched at one end of the junction; a read error may be the cause. The V gene is TRBV7-3, the J gene TRBJ1-4, with 12 bases that match TRBD1. Germline CDR1 and CDR2: SGHTA and FQGTGA. The CDR3 consists of 15 residues. The CDR3 DNA follows: TGCGCCAGCAGCCAAGGGACAGGGGGCTATGAAAAACTGTTTTTT. This translates into CASSQGTGGYEKLFF. Supplemented by reference TRBV7-3 and TRBJ1-4, the full variable domain reads GAGVSQTPSNKVTEKGKYVELRCDPISGHTALYWYRQSLGQGPEFLIYFQGTGAADDSGLPNDRFFAVRPEGSVSTLKIQRTERGDSAVYLCASSQGTGGYEKLFFGSGTQLSVL.

Worth noting for this clonotype: Given a much more abundant clone one base away, this may be a read error. The genes are TRBV6-6 and TRBJ1-6, with 8 bases aligning to TRBD1. The trim removed 5 bases at V and 15 bases at J, leaving 15 bases unmatched. In germline, CDR1 is MNHNY, CDR2 SVGAGI (reference sequence). The CDR3 runs 15 residues. In nucleotides, the CDR3 is TGTGCCAGCAGTCACTACCAGACAGGGGAGACGGACCTCCACTTT. Translating gives CASSHYQTGETDLHF.

This chain links TRBV12-3 or TRBV12-4 with TRBJ1-4, with 7 positions matching TRBD1. Trimming cost V 5 bases and J 0 bases; bases outside gene matches: 6. The CDR3 totals 16 residues. CDR3 sequence: CASSVGQATTNEKLFF. The CDR3 nucleotides are TGTGCCAGCAGTGTAGGACAGGCCACAACTAATGAAAAACTGTTTTTT.

The chain joins TRBV25-1 to TRBJ2-1; TRBD2 aligns across 11 bases. This CDR3 has 16 amino acids. The junction had 12 bases not matched to a gene; V was cut back by 4 bases and J by 10 bases. From germline, CDR1 is MGHDK and CDR2 SYGVNS. DNA for the CDR3: TGTGCCAGCAGTGCTAGAAGCCTAGCGGGGGGATGGGAGCAGTTCTTC. This codes for CASSARSLAGGWEQFF.

The chain employs TRBV12-3 or TRBV12-4 and TRBJ2-7, with a possible D match to TRBD1 (6 bases). The CDR3 consists of 13 residues. V lost 8 bases and J lost 5, with 16 bases in between. CDR3 coding DNA: TGTGCCAGCTACCGCACAGGGACCCACGAGCAGTACGTC. Translation gives CASYRTGTHEQYV.

This clonotype was found many times. CDR3: CASSLAFQRGVQETQYF. CDR3 DNA sequence: TGTGCCAGCAGCTTAGCGTTCCAGCGGGGGGTCCAAGAGACCCAGTACTTC. The V call is TRBV7-9, the J call TRBJ2-5; 9 bases are shared with TRBD2. The junction had 6 bases not matched to a gene; V was cut back by 0 bases and J by 1 base. Germline V gene lookup returns CDR1 SEHNR and CDR2 FQNEAQ (reference sequence). This CDR3 is 17 amino acids long.

This chain joins TRBV20-1 and TRBJ2-7, with TRBD2 as a possible D gene (7 bases). V shed 7 bases and J shed 7 bases, with 20 bases lying between them. Germline-derived CDR1 and CDR2 are DFQATT and SNEGSKA (reference sequence). The CDR3 length is 13 residues. CDR3 nucleotide sequence: TGCAGTGGTAGGCGGGGGCCCGTCTTGGAGCAGTACTTC. It specifies CSGRRGPVLEQYF.

At least ten counts were recorded for this clonotype. DNA for the CDR3: TGTGCCAGCAGTTTACCCCGCCAGGATACGCAGTATTTT. Translated, it gives CASSLPRQDTQYF. The chain couples TRBV27 to TRBJ2-3, with D unclear. The CDR3 extends over 13 amino acids. The germline gives CDR1 MNHEY, CDR2 SMNVEV (reference sequence). Trimming left V 2 bases short and J 6 bases short, with 9 bases between.

This clonotype appeared many times. The chain is built from TRBV6-6 and TRBJ1-3; 7 bases agree with TRBD1. The CDR3 runs to 16 residues. The V segment lost 3 bases and the J segment 0 bases; nucleotides outside the gene matches: 5. Germline V CDR1 and CDR2: MNHNY, SVGAGI (reference sequence). In DNA form, the CDR3 reads TGTGCCAGCAGTTATAACCGGGACAGCTCTGGAAACACCATATATTTT. This translates into CASSYNRDSSGNTIYF.

The sample holds a few counts of this clonotype. The chain employs TRBV5-8 and TRBJ2-3; D may match TRBD1 or TRBD2 (6 bases each). The CDR3 has 20 residues. V was trimmed by 4 bases and J by 2 bases, leaving 29 bases between them. CDR1 and CDR2 from the germline V gene are SGHTS and YDEGEE. The CDR3 bases are TGTGCCAGCAGCAATATTCGGCCGGGGGTGAGGGGGTTTTTCACAGATACGCAGTATTTT. Protein product: CASSNIRPGVRGFFTDTQYF.

This clonotype was recorded many times. The chain has TRBV30 and TRBJ2-5; 10 nucleotides agree with TRBD2. V trimming: 2 bases; J trimming: 2 bases; junction bases outside the gene matches: 2. Germline assignment: CDR1 GTSNPN and CDR2 SVGIG (reference sequence). The CDR3 is 14 residues long. The CDR3 nucleotides are TGTGCCTGGAGTCCTAGCGGGAGTCAAGAGACCCAGTACTTC. It is translated as CAWSPSGSQETQYF. The whole variable domain, filled in from reference TRBV30 and TRBJ2-5, reads SQTIHQWPATLVQPVGSPLSLECTVEGTSNPNLYWYRQAAGRGLQLLFYSVGIGQISSEVPQNLSASRPQDRQFILSSKKLLLSDSGFYLCAWSPSGSQETQYFGPGTRLLVL.

A word on this clonotype: No conserved phenylalanine or tryptophan is present at the end of the CDR3, so a read error is the likely explanation. V is TRBV5-1 and J is TRBJ2-7, with 7 bases identical to TRBD1. Germline V lookup: CDR1 SGHRS, CDR2 YFSETQ. The J segment lost 10 bases and the V segment lost 10 bases, leaving 11 bases of the junction unmatched. The CDR3 runs 11 residues. Here the CDR3 reads CAGLGRGRQYL. CDR3 DNA: TGCGCCGGCCTGGGCAGGGGGAGACAGTACCTC.

In this sample, this clonotype turned up many times. This sequence joins TRBV5-6 and TRBJ2-3; D is unresolved. The CDR3 contains 15 residues. Between the trimmed V and J ends, which lost 0 bases and 3 bases, there was a span of 11 bases. In germline, CDR1 is SGHDT, CDR2 YYEEEE. This chain's CDR3 is CASSLGWTITDTQYF. The CDR3, as DNA: TGTGCCAGCAGCTTGGGTTGGACGATAACAGATACGCAGTATTTT.

This clonotype was seen at least ten times. V usage is TRBV7-3 and J usage is TRBJ2-7; tentative D call: TRBD1 (5 bases). V shed 1 base and J shed 4 bases, with 8 bases lying between them. CDR3 size: 13 residues. Germline values: CDR1 SGHTA, CDR2 FQGTGA. CDR3: CASSLNRQYEQYF. CDR3 DNA sequence: TGTGCCAGCAGCTTAAACAGGCAGTACGAGCAGTACTTC.

As concerns this clonotype: A far larger clone is a single base away, which makes a read error likely. This rearrangement joins TRBV11-2 to TRBJ1-2, with a weak D call TRBD1 (6 bases). Germline CDR1 SGHAT, CDR2 FQNNGV. The CDR3 consists of 12 residues. The CDR3 spells CASSPQGYAYTF. CDR3 bases: TGTGCCAGCAGCCCTCAGGGGTATGCCTACACCTTC.

This clonotype was seen ten or more times. V gene TRBV14 combines with J gene TRBJ1-2; 7 bases are a match to TRBD1. V shed 0 bases, J shed 7 bases, and the junction held 2 bases outside the gene matches. The CDR3 loop spans 13 amino acids. Looked up from germline, CDR1 is SGHDN and CDR2 is FVKESK. CDR3 DNA: TGTGCCAGCAGCCAAGATGGGACAGTTGGCTACACCTTC. Amino acid sequence: CASSQDGTVGYTF. Supplemented by reference TRBV14 and TRBJ1-2, the full variable domain reads EAGVTQFPSHSVIEKGQTVTLRCDPISGHDNLYWYRRVMGKEIKFLLHFVKESKQDESGMPNNRFLAERTGGTYSTLKVQPAELEDSGVYFCASSQDGTVGYTFGSGTRLTVV.